The rows below give T cell receptor beta chains drawn from one sample of a study of T cell changes during pregnancy in multiple sclerosis. Assay: immunoSEQ multiplex PCR; the TCRdb copy retains only in-frame clones and omits some. This sample yields 100,000 or so clones, of which 94% are seen a single time; 1.5% to 2% belongs to the top ten. The input for sequencing was peripheral blood, taken after pregnancy. The receptor source for this set is a female donor in good health, enrolled as a control in a pregnancy study. Both conserved end residues are part of each CDR3. Fields, in order: J gene, clone size, V gene, D gene, CDR3 protein, CDR3 DNA. A D gene is named only where the DNA matches it firmly. Clone sizes are given selectively: once, few, many, or a class where the clone is expanded.

>TRBJ2-5|.|TRBV6-1|.
CASSEVFREETQYF
TGTGCCAGCAGTGAAGTGTTCAGGGAAGAGACCCAGTACTTC
>TRBJ2-5|.|TRBV5-1|TRBD1
CASSLETGRETQYF
TGCGCCAGCAGCTTGGAGACAGGGCGCGAGACCCAGTACTTC
>TRBJ1-5|.|TRBV2|.
CASTRDAGNQPQHF
TGTGCCAGTACCAGGGATGCGGGCAATCAGCCCCAGCATTTT
>TRBJ2-1|.|TRBV28|.
CASSSAGLDNEQFF
TGTGCCAGCAGTTCCGCCGGACTCGACAATGAGCAGTTCTTC
>TRBJ1-5|few|TRBV10-3|.
CAAGDTNNQPQHF
TGTGCCGCCGGGGACACGAACAATCAGCCCCAGCATTTT
>TRBJ2-3|.|TRBV5-6|TRBD2
CASSLGTSGSTDTQYF
TGTGCCAGCAGCCTCGGGACTAGCGGAAGCACAGATACGCAGTATTTT
>TRBJ2-2|.|TRBV4-1|TRBD2
CASSQEPSGRREELFF
TGCGCCAGCAGCCAAGAGCCTAGCGGGAGGAGGGAGGAGCTGTTTTTT
>TRBJ2-4|.|TRBV5-4|TRBD1
CASSGAGTAGAKNIQYF
TGTGCCAGCAGCGGTGCTGGGACAGCTGGGGCCAAAAACATTCAGTACTTC
>TRBJ2-7|.|TRBV20-1|.
CSAVRGNEQYF
TGCAGTGCTGTCAGGGGAAACGAGCAGTACTTC
>TRBJ2-3|.|TRBV18|TRBD1
CASSYFGQADTQYF
TGTGCCAGCTCATACTTCGGACAGGCAGATACGCAGTATTTT
>TRBJ2-3|.|TRBV28|TRBD1
CASTRSGTGGTDTQYF
TGTGCCAGCACTCGCTCCGGGACAGGGGGCACAGATACGCAGTATTTT
>TRBJ2-5|.|TRBV5-4|TRBD2
CASSLYSSGGETQYF
TGTGCCAGCAGCTTGTATTCGTCGGGAGGGGAGACCCAGTACTTC
>TRBJ2-7|.|TRBV5-1|.
CASSLDFRRIGNEQYF
TGCGCCAGCAGCTTGGATTTCCGGAGAATTGGAAACGAGCAGTACTTC
>TRBJ2-7|.|TRBV10-3|TRBD2
CAIKASSGEQYF
TGTGCCATTAAGGCGTCTAGCGGAGAGCAGTACTTC
>TRBJ2-7|.|TRBV28|TRBD1
CASSFRTGRGEQYF
TGTGCCAGCAGTTTCAGGACAGGCCGGGGAGAGCAGTACTTC
>TRBJ2-7|once|TRBV9|.
CASSVSPRVGYEQYF
TGTGCCAGCAGCGTATCCCCCCGGGTGGGCTACGAGCAGTACTTC
>TRBJ2-7|.|TRBV5-5|.
CASSLQGGPSYEQYF
TGTGCCAGCAGCTTACAGGGCGGCCCGTCCTACGAGCAGTACTTC
>TRBJ2-7|.|TRBV28|.
CASSFPTRSEQYF
TGTGCCAGCAGTTTCCCGACTAGAAGCGAGCAGTACTTC
>TRBJ1-4|.|TRBV15|TRBD1
CATSYDRATNEKLFF
TGTGCCACCAGCTACGACAGGGCGACTAATGAAAAACTGTTTTTT
>TRBJ1-4|.|TRBV18|.
CASSPIGVNAEKLFF
TGTGCCAGCTCACCAATCGGGGTCAACGCGGAAAAACTGTTTTTT
>TRBJ2-1|.|TRBV28|.
CASSLRYNEQFF
TGTGCCAGCAGTTTGAGGTACAATGAGCAGTTCTTC
>TRBJ2-1|.|TRBV5-6|TRBD2
CASSSGLTPYNEQFF
TGTGCCAGCAGCTCGGGACTAACGCCTTACAATGAGCAGTTCTTC
>TRBJ2-1|.|TRBV28|TRBD2
CASSLELAGGSEQFF
TGTGCCAGCAGTTTAGAACTAGCGGGGGGGAGTGAGCAGTTCTTC
>TRBJ1-2|.|TRBV2|.
CASSERRVYGYTF
TGTGCCAGCAGTGAACGCAGGGTCTACGGCTACACCTTC
>TRBJ2-4|.|TRBV28|TRBD1
CASSYQTGGSKNIQYF
TGTGCCAGCAGTTACCAGACAGGGGGATCCAAAAACATTCAGTACTTC
>TRBJ1-2|.|TRBV2|.
CASSEISYGYTF
TGTGCCAGCAGTGAAATTAGCTATGGCTACACCTTC
>TRBJ2-1|.|TRBV5-1|TRBD1
CASSTVVGTGGGGSTFF
TGCGCCAGCAGCACAGTCGTAGGGACAGGGGGCGGGGGTTCTACATTCTTC
>TRBJ2-7|once|TRBV6-5|.
CASSYFSGEEQYF
TGTGCCAGCAGTTACTTCTCAGGGGAGGAGCAGTACTTC
>TRBJ2-5|.|TRBV5-1|.
CASSLSGATQYF
TGTGCCAGCAGCTTGTCAGGGGCGACCCAGTACTTC
>TRBJ2-7|.|TRBV28|TRBD2
CATEGGLAGDSYEQYF
TGTGCCACAGAGGGTGGACTAGCGGGAGATTCCTACGAGCAGTACTTC
>TRBJ2-3|.|TRBV5-6|.
CASSLVSGGQDTQYF
TGTGCCAGCAGCTTGGTTTCGGGGGGACAAGATACGCAGTATTTT
>TRBJ2-5|.|TRBV7-7|.
CASSSVGAETQYF
TGTGCTAGCAGCAGTGTTGGAGCGGAGACCCAGTACTTC
>TRBJ2-7|.|TRBV4-1|.
CASSQLLSPRYEQYF
TGCGCCAGCAGCCAACTATTGTCACCCCGCTACGAGCAGTACTTC
>TRBJ1-1|few|TRBV30|.
CAWSMGAGAEAFF
TGTGCCTGGAGTATGGGGGCGGGGGCTGAAGCTTTCTTT
>TRBJ1-2|.|TRBV5-1|TRBD1
CASSLRDRGPSTTF
TGCGCCAGCAGCTTGCGGGACAGGGGGCCCTCAACCACCTTC
>TRBJ2-1|once|TRBV13|.
CASSLARYRDTNNEQFF
TGTGCCAGCAGCTTAGCGCGATACCGGGACACTAACAATGAGCAGTTCTTC
>TRBJ2-7|.|TRBV20-1|.
CSVRRVVEQYF
TGCAGTGTACGCAGGGTGGTCGAGCAGTACTTC
>TRBJ2-7|.|TRBV27|TRBD2
CASSSRLAGAYEQYF
TGTGCCAGCAGTTCCAGACTAGCGGGTGCCTACGAGCAGTACTTC
>TRBJ2-7|.|TRBV27|TRBD1
CASSSRDRVLVEQYF
TGTGCCAGCAGCAGCAGGGACAGGGTTTTGGTAGAGCAGTACTTC
>TRBJ2-5|.|TRBV21-1|.
CASSQAATYQETQYF
TGTGCCTCCTCCCAGGCAGCCACGTACCAAGAGACCCAGTACTTC
>TRBJ2-7|.|TRBV5-5|TRBD2
CASSLGDVGGSDEQYF
TGTGCCAGCAGCTTGGGGGACGTAGGCGGGAGTGACGAGCAGTACTTC
>TRBJ2-3|.|TRBV5-4|TRBD2
CASSFPSGIGTDTQYF
TGTGCCAGCAGCTTCCCTAGCGGGATCGGGACAGATACGCAGTATTTT
>TRBJ2-1|.|TRBV18|TRBD2
CASSPAFSGGSSYNEQFF
TGTGCCAGCTCACCAGCTTTCTCGGGCGGGAGCTCCTACAATGAGCAGTTCTTC
>TRBJ2-7|.|TRBV2|.
CASSTGYRNYEQYF
TGTGCCAGCAGTACTGGTTACCGTAACTACGAGCAGTACTTC
>TRBJ1-2|.|TRBV5-4|TRBD1
CASSFGQAVVTGGYTF
TGTGCCAGCAGCTTCGGACAGGCTGTTGTTACGGGAGGCTACACCTTC
>TRBJ2-7|few|TRBV27|TRBD2
CASSPSGESYEQYF
TGTGCCAGCAGTCCTAGCGGTGAATCCTACGAGCAGTACTTC
>TRBJ1-2|.|TRBV19|.
CASSIELFLSGYTF
TGTGCCAGTAGTATAGAACTGTTCTTGAGTGGCTACACCTTC
>TRBJ2-4|.|TRBV5-4|.
CASSFLLGDGKNIQYF
TGTGCCAGCAGCTTTCTCCTAGGTGATGGCAAAAACATTCAGTACTTC
>TRBJ2-3|.|TRBV27|.
CASSLFVSSTDTQYF
TGTGCCAGCAGTTTATTTGTCTCTAGCACAGATACGCAGTATTTT
>TRBJ1-5|once|TRBV7-7|.
CASSPNLNQPQHF
TGTGCCAGCAGCCCTAACCTCAATCAGCCCCAGCATTTT
>TRBJ2-5|once|TRBV11-2|TRBD1
CASSLGDREEETQYF
TGTGCCAGCAGCTTAGGGGACAGGGAGGAAGAGACCCAGTACTTC
>TRBJ1-2|.|TRBV4-1|.
CASSLRAGTGDNYGYTF
TGCGCCAGCAGCCTCCGCGCCGGGACTGGAGATAACTATGGCTACACCTTC
>TRBJ2-7|.|TRBV7-9|.
CASSGRSAPFSYEQYF
TGTGCCAGCAGCGGTCGTTCAGCGCCCTTCTCCTACGAGCAGTACTTC
>TRBJ2-3|.|TRBV5-1|TRBD1
CASSRDRVRDTQYF
TGCGCCAGCAGCCGGGACAGGGTACGAGATACGCAGTATTTT
>TRBJ2-7|.|TRBV2|.
CASRGDTTYEQYF
TGTGCCAGCAGGGGGGACACAACCTACGAGCAGTACTTC
>TRBJ2-3|.|TRBV28|.
CASAITDTQYF
TGTGCCAGCGCGATCACAGATACGCAGTATTTT
>TRBJ2-7|.|TRBV4-1|.
CASSQEQGTPYEQYF
TGCGCCAGCAGCCAAGAGCAGGGTACCCCCTACGAGCAGTACTTC
>TRBJ2-5|.|TRBV5-1|TRBD2
CASSSGAGGPPETQYF
TGCGCCAGCAGCTCGGGGGCGGGAGGGCCCCCAGAGACCCAGTACTTC
>TRBJ2-7|.|TRBV11-2|.
CASSLGGRVIEYEQYF
TGTGCCAGCAGCTTAGGAGGCAGGGTGATCGAGTACGAGCAGTACTTC